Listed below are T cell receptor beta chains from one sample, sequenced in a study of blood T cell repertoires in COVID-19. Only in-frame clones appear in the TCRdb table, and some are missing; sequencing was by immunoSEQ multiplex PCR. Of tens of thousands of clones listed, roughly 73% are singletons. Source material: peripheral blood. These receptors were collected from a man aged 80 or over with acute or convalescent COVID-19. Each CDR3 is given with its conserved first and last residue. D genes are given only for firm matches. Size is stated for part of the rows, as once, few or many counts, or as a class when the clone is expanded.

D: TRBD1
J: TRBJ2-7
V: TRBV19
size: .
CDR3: CASSMGGTGYEQYF
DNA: TGTGCCAGTAGTATGGGTGGGACAGGCTACGAGCAGTACTTC

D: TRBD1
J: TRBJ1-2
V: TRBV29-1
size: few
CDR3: CSVTDRDGYGYTF
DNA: TGCAGCGTTACGGACAGGGACGGCTATGGCTACACCTTC

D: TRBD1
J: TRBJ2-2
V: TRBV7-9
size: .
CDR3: CASSPGGLATRELFF
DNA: TGTGCCAGCAGCCCAGGGGGTCTAGCCACAAGGGAGCTGTTTTTT

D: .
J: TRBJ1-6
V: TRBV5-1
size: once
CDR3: CASSTTTGSGSPLHF
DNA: TGCGCCAGCAGCACGACTACAGGGAGTGGTTCACCCCTCCACTTT

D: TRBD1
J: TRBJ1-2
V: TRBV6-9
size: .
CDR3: CASSKPLGQGNYGYTF
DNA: TGTGCCAGCAGTAAGCCCCTGGGACAGGGGAACTATGGCTACACCTTC

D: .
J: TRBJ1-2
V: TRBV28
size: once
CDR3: CASSSPAGGRTGYTF
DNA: TGTGCCAGCAGTTCCCCGGCGGGGGGGAGGACAGGCTACACCTTC

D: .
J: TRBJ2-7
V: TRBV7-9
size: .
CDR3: CASSPAYEQYF
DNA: TGTGCCAGCAGCCCCGCCTACGAGCAGTACTTC

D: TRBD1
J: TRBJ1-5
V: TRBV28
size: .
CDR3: CASSFSGGSNQPQHF
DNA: TGTGCCAGCAGTTTCTCAGGGGGAAGCAATCAGCCCCAGCATTTT

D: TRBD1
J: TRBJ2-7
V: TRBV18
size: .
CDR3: CASSPYRGLYEQYF
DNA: TGTGCCAGCTCACCCTACAGGGGCCTCTACGAGCAGTACTTC

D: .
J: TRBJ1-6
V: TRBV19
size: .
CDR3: CASSWSSYNSPLHF
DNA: TGTGCCAGTAGTTGGAGCTCCTATAATTCACCCCTCCACTTT

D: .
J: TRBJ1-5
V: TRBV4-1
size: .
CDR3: CASSQDGGVQPQHF
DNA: TGCGCCAGCAGCCAAGACGGAGGGGTCCAGCCCCAGCATTTT

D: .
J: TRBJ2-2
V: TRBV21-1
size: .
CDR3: CASSVQGTSGRNGELFF
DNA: TGTGCCAGCAGCGTACAAGGGACTAGCGGGAGGAACGGGGAGCTGTTTTTT

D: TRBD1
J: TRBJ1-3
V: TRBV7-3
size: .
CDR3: CASSPGQGRDTIYF
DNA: TGTGCCAGCAGCCCGGGACAGGGCCGTGACACCATATATTTT

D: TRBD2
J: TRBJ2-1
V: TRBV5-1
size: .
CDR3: CASTRDYGYNEQFF
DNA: TGCGCCAGCACCCGGGACTATGGGTACAATGAGCAGTTCTTC

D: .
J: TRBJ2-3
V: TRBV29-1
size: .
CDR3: CSVRRVASTDTQYF
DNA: TGCAGCGTCCGGCGGGTAGCTTCTACAGATACGCAGTATTTT

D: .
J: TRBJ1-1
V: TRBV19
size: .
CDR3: CASSSPAGARTEAFF
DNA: TGTGCCAGTAGTTCCCCGGCGGGGGCGAGGACTGAAGCTTTCTTT

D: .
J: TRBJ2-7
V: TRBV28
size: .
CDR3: CASAFPSARAAYEQYF
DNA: TGTGCCAGCGCTTTTCCGTCCGCCAGGGCAGCCTACGAGCAGTACTTC

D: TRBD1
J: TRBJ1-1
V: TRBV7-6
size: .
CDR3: CASSFNGGGGTEAFF
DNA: TGTGCCAGCAGCTTCAATGGAGGGGGCGGTACTGAAGCTTTCTTT

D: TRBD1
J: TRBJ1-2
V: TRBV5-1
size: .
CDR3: CASSLSTGGNLKYGYTF
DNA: TGCGCCAGCAGCTTGTCGACAGGGGGCAATTTGAAATATGGCTACACCTTC

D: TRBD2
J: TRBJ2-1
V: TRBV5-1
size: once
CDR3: CASSTGLPGEQFF
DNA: TGCGCCAGCAGTACGGGACTACCCGGGGAGCAGTTCTTC

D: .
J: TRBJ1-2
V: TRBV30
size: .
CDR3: CACSGSRYGYTF
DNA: TGTGCCTGCTCCGGGTCTCGCTATGGCTACACCTTC

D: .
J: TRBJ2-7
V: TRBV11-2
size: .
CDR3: CASSFDIDYEQYF
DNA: TGTGCCAGCAGTTTTGACATAGACTACGAGCAGTACTTC

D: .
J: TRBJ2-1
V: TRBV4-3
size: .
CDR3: CASSQDRDMYNEQFF
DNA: TGCGCCAGCAGCCAAGATCGGGACATGTACAATGAGCAGTTCTTC

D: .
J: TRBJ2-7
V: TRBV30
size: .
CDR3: CAWSWESEQYF
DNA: TGTGCCTGGAGTTGGGAGTCCGAGCAGTACTTC

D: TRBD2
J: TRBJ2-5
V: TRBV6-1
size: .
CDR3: CASSGGGALAGGPLETQYF
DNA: TGTGCCAGCAGTGGGGGCGGGGCGCTAGCGGGAGGCCCTTTGGAGACCCAGTACTTC

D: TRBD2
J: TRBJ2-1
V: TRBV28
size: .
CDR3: CASSLLGLAKSYNEQFF
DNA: TGTGCCAGCAGTTTATTGGGACTAGCAAAGTCCTACAATGAGCAGTTCTTC

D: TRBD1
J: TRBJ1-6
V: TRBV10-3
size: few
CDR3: CAISEIGTGAGSPLHF
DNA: TGTGCCATCAGTGAAATCGGGACAGGTGCAGGTTCACCCCTCCACTTT

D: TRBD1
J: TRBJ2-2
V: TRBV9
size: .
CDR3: CASNQGVTGELFF
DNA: TGTGCCAGCAATCAGGGGGTCACCGGGGAGCTGTTTTTT

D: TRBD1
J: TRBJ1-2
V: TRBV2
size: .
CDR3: CASRQEGARGYTF
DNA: TGTGCCAGCAGGCAGGAGGGGGCGCGAGGCTACACCTTC

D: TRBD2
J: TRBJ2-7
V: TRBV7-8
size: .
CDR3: CASSLIGGRTPEQYF
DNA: TGTGCCAGCAGCTTAATCGGCGGGAGGACTCCCGAGCAGTACTTC

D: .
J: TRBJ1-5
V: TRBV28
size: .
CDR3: CASDTSDQPQHF
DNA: TGTGCCAGCGATACCAGTGATCAGCCCCAGCATTTT

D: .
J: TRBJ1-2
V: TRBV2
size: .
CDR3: CASKGDLGGYTF
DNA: TGTGCCAGCAAGGGGGATCTCGGTGGCTACACCTTC

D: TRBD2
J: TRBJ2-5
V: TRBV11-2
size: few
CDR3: CASSLVLGGRRVETQYF
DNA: TGTGCCAGCAGCTTAGTTCTTGGCGGGAGGAGGGTTGAGACCCAGTACTTC

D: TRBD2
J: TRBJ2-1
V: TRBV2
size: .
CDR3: CASGGSSYNEQFF
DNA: TGTGCCAGCGGCGGGAGTTCCTACAATGAGCAGTTCTTC

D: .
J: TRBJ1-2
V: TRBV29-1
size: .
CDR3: CSVGSDYGYTF
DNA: TGCAGCGTTGGGAGCGACTATGGCTACACCTTC

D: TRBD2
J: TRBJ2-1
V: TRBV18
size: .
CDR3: CASSPAGGPLSYNEQFF
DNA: TGTGCCAGCTCACCAGCGGGAGGCCCGCTATCCTACAATGAGCAGTTCTTC

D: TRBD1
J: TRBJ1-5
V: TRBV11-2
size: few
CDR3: CASSRDRGEPQHF
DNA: TGTGCCAGCAGCAGAGACAGGGGTGAGCCCCAGCATTTT

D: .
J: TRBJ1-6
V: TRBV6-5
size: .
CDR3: CASSYDMNSPLHF
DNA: TGTGCCAGCAGTTATGACATGAATTCACCCCTCCACTTT

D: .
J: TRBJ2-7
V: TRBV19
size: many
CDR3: CASLGDNYEQYF
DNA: TGTGCCAGCCTTGGGGACAACTACGAGCAGTACTTC

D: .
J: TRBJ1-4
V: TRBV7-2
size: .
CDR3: CASSLGWRGGNEKLFF
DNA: TGTGCCAGCAGCTTAGGCTGGAGAGGGGGAAATGAAAAACTGTTTTTT

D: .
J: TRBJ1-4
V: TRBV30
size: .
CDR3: CAWRLTPDRSRNEKLFF
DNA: TGTGCCTGGAGACTTACACCCGACCGGAGTCGTAATGAAAAACTGTTTTTT

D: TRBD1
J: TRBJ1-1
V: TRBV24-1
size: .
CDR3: CATSGGTGIMTEAFF
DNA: TGTGCCACCAGTGGTGGGACAGGGATTATGACTGAAGCTTTCTTT

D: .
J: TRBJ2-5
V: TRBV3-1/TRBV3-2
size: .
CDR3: CASSPPWGSGLQETQYF
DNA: TGTGCCAGCAGCCCACCTTGGGGTAGCGGACTTCAAGAGACCCAGTACTTC

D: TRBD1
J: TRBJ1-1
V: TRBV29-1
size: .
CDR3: CSVEFDRDTEAFF
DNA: TGCAGCGTTGAATTCGACAGGGACACTGAAGCTTTCTTT

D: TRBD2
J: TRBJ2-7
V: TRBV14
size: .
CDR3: CASSQGLAGPHEQYF
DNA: TGTGCCAGCAGCCAGGGACTAGCGGGCCCCCACGAGCAGTACTTC

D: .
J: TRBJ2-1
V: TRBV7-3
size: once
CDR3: CASSLALAPTYNEQFF
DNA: TGTGCCAGCAGCTTAGCTCTAGCACCGACCTACAATGAGCAGTTCTTC